This T cell receptor (beta chain) appears in the sequencing data of a study of blood T cell repertoires in COVID-19. Study overall: Some COVID-19 samples were acute and others convalescent; all came from the United States, Italy and Spain. T cells, B-cell-depleted T cells, or PBMCs provided the cDNA or gDNA that served as material.

The CDR3 totals 14 residues. Germline loops: CDR1 LNHDA, CDR2 SQIVND (reference sequence). Trimming took off 3 bases at V and 13 bases at J, with 16 bases between the two ends. Original analysis: Reference gene primers were amplified, and this amplification served to estimate nucleated cell counts. Sequencing was performed with immunoSEQ multiplex PCR; in TCRdb, only in-frame clones are kept and a portion is missing. That table is the source of V, J and clone size, and D and trimming were worked out from the DNA. The sample yields more than 65,000 clones, approximately 88% seen once. The sample was peripheral blood. The clonotype originates from a human donor in a cohort sampled during active COVID-19. J is TRBJ1-6 and V is TRBV19; TRBD1 is a possible D gene (5 bases). The CDR3 bases are TGTGCCAGTAGTATCAGGACCACAGGCTCCCCCCTCCACTTT. This gives the protein CASSIRTTGSPLHF.